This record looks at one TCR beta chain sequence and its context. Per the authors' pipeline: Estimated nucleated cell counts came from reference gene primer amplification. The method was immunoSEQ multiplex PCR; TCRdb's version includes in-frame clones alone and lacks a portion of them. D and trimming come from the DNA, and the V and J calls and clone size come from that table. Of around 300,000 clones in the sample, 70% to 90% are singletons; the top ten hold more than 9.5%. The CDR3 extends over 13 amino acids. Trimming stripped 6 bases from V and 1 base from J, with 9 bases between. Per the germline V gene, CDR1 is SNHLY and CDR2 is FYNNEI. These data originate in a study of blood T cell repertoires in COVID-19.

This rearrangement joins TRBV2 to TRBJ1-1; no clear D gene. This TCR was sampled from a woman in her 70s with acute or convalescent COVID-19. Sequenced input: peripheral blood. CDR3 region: CASRADWNTEAFF. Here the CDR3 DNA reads TGTGCCAGCAGGGCCGACTGGAACACTGAAGCTTTCTTT.